These T cell receptor beta chains were read from a single sample in a study of response to subunit inactivated influenza vaccine. MiXCR was run by TCRdb on the RT-PCR reads, yielding one entry per CDR3 protein. The sample holds approximately 250,000 distinct CDR3 sequences, 9% to 15% seen once. The sample in question was non-naive T cells sorted from PBMCs, obtained around 14 days before vaccination. Receptor source: a man aged 45-65 years who received an inactivated influenza vaccine. Each CDR3 is given with its conserved first and last residue. Fields, in order: V gene, D gene, clone size, J gene, CDR3 DNA, CDR3 protein. D genes are given only for firm matches. Size tells how often a clone was seen (once, few, many) or the class of an expanded clone, and some rows leave it out.

TRBV6-1	TRBD1	-	TRBJ2-2	TGTGCCAGCCTAGGGACAGGGGGGATCGGGGAGCTGTTTTTT	CASLGTGGIGELFF
TRBV6-1	-	many	TRBJ2-3	TGTGCCAGCAGTGCGGGGGCAGATACGCAGTATTTT	CASSAGADTQYF
TRBV20-1	-	-	TRBJ2-5	TGCAGTGCTAGTTTAAGTACCAGCCAAGAGACCCAGTACTTC	CSASLSTSQETQYF
TRBV7-3	-	few	TRBJ2-7	TGTGCCAGCAGCTTAAGCGCGAATTCCTACGAGCAGTACTTC	CASSLSANSYEQYF
TRBV4-2	-	-	TRBJ2-1	TGTGCCAGCAGCCCTGCCGCGGGGACTGCAATCTACAATGAGCAGTTCTTC	CASSPAAGTAIYNEQFF
TRBV15	TRBD1	many	TRBJ1-4	TGTGCCACCAGCAGAGATCCGCGGACAGGGGAGAAACTGTTTTTT	CATSRDPRTGEKLFF
TRBV6-2/TRBV6-3	TRBD2	-	TRBJ2-7	TGTGCCAGCAGTTACTGGGACTATACCTACGAGCAGTACTTC	CASSYWDYTYEQYF
TRBV11-2	-	many	TRBJ2-5	TGTGCCAGCAGCCTGACGTATAGTCTCGGGGAGACCCAGTACTTC	CASSLTYSLGETQYF
TRBV5-1	-	few	TRBJ1-3	TGCGCCAGCAGCCCCCGGGACGGAGGAAACACCATATATTTT	CASSPRDGGNTIYF
TRBV20-1	-	few	TRBJ2-1	TGCAGTGCTAGACAGGGGAGAAATGAGCAGTTCTTC	CSARQGRNEQFF
TRBV7-9	TRBD1	many	TRBJ2-1	TGTGCCAGCAGCTTATCGGGACAGTATAATGAGCAGTTCTTC	CASSLSGQYNEQFF
TRBV5-6	-	-	TRBJ2-3	TGTGCCATCGGCCCCGGGCTCATCTCCTGGGCACCGCTGTGTTTT	CAIGPGLISWAPLCF
TRBV6-1	TRBD2	many	TRBJ2-1	TGTGCCAGCAGGGCGGGAGGCTGGAATGAGCAGTTCTTC	CASRAGGWNEQFF
TRBV5-6	-	many	TRBJ2-2	TGTGCCAGCAGCTTGGTTCTCGGGGAGCTGTTTTTT	CASSLVLGELFF
TRBV12-3/TRBV12-4	TRBD1	-	TRBJ2-7	TGTGCCAGCAGGAAACAGGGGATGTCCTACGAGCAGTACTTC	CASRKQGMSYEQYF
TRBV3-1	-	-	TRBJ2-5	TGTGCCAGCAGCCGATCAGGGGCTGGGGAGACCCAGTACTTC	CASSRSGAGETQYF
TRBV5-1	TRBD1	-	TRBJ1-2	TGCGCCAGCAGCCCGGGACAGGCCGAGAGCTACACCTTC	CASSPGQAESYTF
TRBV5-1	-	many	TRBJ1-1	TGCGCCAGCAGCCTAGGGGGTTTTGGGAGCACTGAAGCTTTCTTT	CASSLGGFGSTEAFF
TRBV6-1	-	many	TRBJ2-3	TGTGCCAGCAACGGAGGGACCACAGATACGCAGTATTTT	CASNGGTTDTQYF
TRBV7-6	TRBD1	many	TRBJ2-4	TGTGCCAGCAGCCCCGGGACAGGGTACGCTAAAAACATTCAGTACTTC	CASSPGTGYAKNIQYF
TRBV20-1	TRBD1	many	TRBJ1-6	TGCAGTGCTAGAGACCCCGGGACAGGGAATTCACCCCTCCACTTT	CSARDPGTGNSPLHF
TRBV28	-	many	TRBJ2-7	TGTGCCAGCAGTACCCCGAAGGAAACCTCCTACGAGCAGTACTTC	CASSTPKETSYEQYF
TRBV28	-	many	TRBJ1-2	TGTGCCAGCACCTCTGGGTCTCTACGCTACACCTTC	CASTSGSLRYTF
TRBV30	-	many	TRBJ1-2	TGTGCCTGGAGTGTAGAGGCTGCTTATGGCTACACCTTC	CAWSVEAAYGYTF
TRBV6-2/TRBV6-3	-	many	TRBJ2-2	TGTGCCAGCGCCTGGTCGAACACCGGGGAGCTGTTTTTT	CASAWSNTGELFF
TRBV2	-	-	TRBJ2-1	TGTGCCAGCAGGGGGACCAGTTCCTACAATGAGCAGTTCTTC	CASRGTSSYNEQFF
TRBV7-8	-	few	TRBJ1-5	TGTGCCAGCAGCTTAAACAGGGCCGGCAATCAGCCCCAGCATTTT	CASSLNRAGNQPQHF
TRBV24-1	-	few	TRBJ2-1	TGTGCCACCAGTGATTCTGGCCCCGACTCCTACAATGAGCAGTTCTTC	CATSDSGPDSYNEQFF
TRBV11-2	-	few	TRBJ2-4	TGTGCCAGCAGCTTTCGGGGAGTAGCCAAAAACATTCAGTACTTC	CASSFRGVAKNIQYF
TRBV29-1	TRBD1	few	TRBJ1-2	TGCAGCGTTTTCCCACAGGGGCCGGACCCTAACTATGGCTACACCTTC	CSVFPQGPDPNYGYTF